The clone carrying this T cell receptor beta chain was detected once. Profiling relied on immunoSEQ multiplex PCR, and the TCRdb table lists in-frame clones only, not all of them. The sample records tens of thousands of clones, around 96% being singletons. The V gene end was trimmed by 1 base and the J gene end by 5 bases; junction bases not matched to a gene: 5. This CDR3 contains 16 residues. Germline loops: CDR1 SGDLS, CDR2 YYNGEE. This sample stems from a study of technical replicates of blood from a few donors. The receptor's source is a human donor in good health. Material: T cells isolated from PBMCs. The chain carries TRBV9 and TRBJ2-2; 10 nucleotides line up with TRBD2. CDR3 sequence: CASSVFGLAVTGELFF. In DNA, the CDR3 is TGTGCCAGCAGCGTATTTGGACTAGCGGTTACCGGGGAGCTGTTTTTT.